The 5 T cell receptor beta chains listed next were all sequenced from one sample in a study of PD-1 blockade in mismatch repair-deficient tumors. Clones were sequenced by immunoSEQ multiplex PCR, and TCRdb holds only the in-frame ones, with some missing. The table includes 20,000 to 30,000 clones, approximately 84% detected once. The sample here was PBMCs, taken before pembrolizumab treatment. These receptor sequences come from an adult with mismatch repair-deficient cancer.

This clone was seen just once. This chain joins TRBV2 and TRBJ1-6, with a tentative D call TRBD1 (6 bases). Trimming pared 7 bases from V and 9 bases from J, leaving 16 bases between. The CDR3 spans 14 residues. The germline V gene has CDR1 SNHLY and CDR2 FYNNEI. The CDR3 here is CASTEWDIVSPLHF. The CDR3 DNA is TGTGCCAGCACCGAGTGGGACATCGTTTCACCCCTCCACTTT.

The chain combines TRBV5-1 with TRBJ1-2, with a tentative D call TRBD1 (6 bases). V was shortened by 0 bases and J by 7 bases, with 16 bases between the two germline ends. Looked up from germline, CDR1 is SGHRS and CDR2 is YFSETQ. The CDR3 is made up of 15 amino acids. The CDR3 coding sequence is TGCGCCAGCAGCTTGGTTGCCAGGGGCCAAGGTGGCTACACCTTC. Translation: CASSLVARGQGGYTF.

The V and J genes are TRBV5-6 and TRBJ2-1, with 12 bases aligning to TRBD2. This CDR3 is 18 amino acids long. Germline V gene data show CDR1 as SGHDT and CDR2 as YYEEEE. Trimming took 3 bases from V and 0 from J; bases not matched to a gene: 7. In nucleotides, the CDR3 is TGTGCCAGCAGCTGGACTAGCGGGGCCTGGGACTCCTACAATGAGCAGTTCTTC. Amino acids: CASSWTSGAWDSYNEQFF. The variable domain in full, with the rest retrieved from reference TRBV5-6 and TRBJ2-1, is DAGVTQSPTHLIKTRGQQVTLRCSPKSGHDTVSWYQQALGQGPQFIFQYYEEEERQRGNFPDRFSGHQFPNYSSELNVNALLLGDSALYLCASSWTSGAWDSYNEQFFGPGTRLTVL.

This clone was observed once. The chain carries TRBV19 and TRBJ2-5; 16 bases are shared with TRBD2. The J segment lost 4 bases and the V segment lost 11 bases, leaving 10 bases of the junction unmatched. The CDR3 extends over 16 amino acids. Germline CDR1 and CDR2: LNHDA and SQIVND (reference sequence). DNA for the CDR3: TGTGCCGATAAAAGGGGACTAGCGGGAGGGAGAGAGACCCAGTACTTC. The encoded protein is CADKRGLAGGRETQYF.

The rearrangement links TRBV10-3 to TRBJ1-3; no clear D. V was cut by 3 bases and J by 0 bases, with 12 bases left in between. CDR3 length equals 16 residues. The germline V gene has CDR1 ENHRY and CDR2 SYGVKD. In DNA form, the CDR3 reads TGTGCCATCAGTGAAACAGCCGCCCGCTCTGGAAACACCATATATTTT. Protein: CAISETAARSGNTIYF.